The present entry profiles one T cell receptor (beta chain) with its context. This CDR3 has 15 amino acids. V was trimmed by 3 bases and J by 4 bases, leaving 13 bases between them. CDR1 is MDHEN, CDR2 SYDVKM, per germline. The data are from a study of blood T cell repertoires in COVID-19. On the study more broadly: Samples taken during acute and convalescent COVID-19 were collected in the United States, Italy and Spain.

Clones were sequenced by immunoSEQ multiplex PCR, and TCRdb holds only the in-frame ones, with some missing. The table has 200,000 to 250,000 clones, around 84% seen once. Material for sequencing was peripheral blood. This chain links TRBV28 with TRBJ1-5; D might be TRBD1 (6 bases). The receptor comes from a young man with active or convalescent COVID-19. The CDR3 nucleotides read TGTGCCAGCAGTTTCTCCGGGACACCAAATCAGCCCCAGCATTTT. This codes for CASSFSGTPNQPQHF.